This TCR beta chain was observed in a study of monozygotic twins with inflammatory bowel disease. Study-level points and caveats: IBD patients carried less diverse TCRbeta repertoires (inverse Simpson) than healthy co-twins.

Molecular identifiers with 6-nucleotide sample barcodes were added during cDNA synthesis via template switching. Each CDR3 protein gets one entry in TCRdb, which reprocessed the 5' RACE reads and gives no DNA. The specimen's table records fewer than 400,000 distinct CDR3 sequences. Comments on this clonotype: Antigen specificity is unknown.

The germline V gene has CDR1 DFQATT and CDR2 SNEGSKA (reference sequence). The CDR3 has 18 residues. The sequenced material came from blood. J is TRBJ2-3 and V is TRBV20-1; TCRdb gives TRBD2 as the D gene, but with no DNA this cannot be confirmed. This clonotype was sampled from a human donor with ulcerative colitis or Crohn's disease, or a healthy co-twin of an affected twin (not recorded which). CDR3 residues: CSARGPSQPALSTDTQYF.